The 21 T cell receptor beta chains below were found in one sample sequenced in a study of blood T cell repertoires in COVID-19. Repertoires were generated with immunoSEQ multiplex PCR, while TCRdb's copy carries only in-frame clones and drops some. Of about 70,000 clones in the sample, around 87% were seen once. Sequenced material: peripheral blood. These receptors were taken from a woman in her late teens or twenties with acute or convalescent COVID-19.

This clone was counted between two and nine times. This same CDR3 is encoded by further DNA sequences in the sample. The V gene is TRBV27, the J gene TRBJ1-2; 12 nucleotides align to TRBD1. The CDR3 is made up of 15 amino acids. V shed 0 bases and J 7 bases; nucleotides not matched to a gene: 3. The germline gives CDR1 MNHEY, CDR2 SMNVEV (reference sequence). For the CDR3, the DNA is TGTGCCAGCAGTTTATCGGGACAGGGGGCGCTTGGCTACACCTTC. Translated: CASSLSGQGALGYTF.

This clone was found once. The chain has TRBV5-1 and TRBJ2-1, with 12 bases identical to TRBD2. CDR3 length: 15 residues. V lost 0 bases and J lost 6; bases outside the gene matches: 1. Per the germline V gene, CDR1 is SGHRS and CDR2 is YFSETQ. The CDR3 coding sequence is TGCGCCAGCAGCTTGGCACTAGCGGGAGGCAATGAGCAGTTCTTC. It yields the protein CASSLALAGGNEQFF.

This clone was detected only a few times. The chain couples TRBV7-8 to TRBJ2-6; D remains unclear. The CDR3 extends over 15 amino acids. Germline CDR1 SGHVS, CDR2 FQNEAQ. V gave up 1 base and J gave up 4 bases, with 8 bases separating them. The CDR3 DNA reads TGTGCCAGCAGCTTAGGGCAGAAGGGGGCCAACGTCCTGACTTTC. It specifies CASSLGQKGANVLTF.

The table lists this clone with a few counts. The chain employs TRBV6-2 or TRBV6-3 and TRBJ1-5; D is uncertain. Germline V gene lookup returns CDR1 MNHEY and CDR2 SVGEGT. V lost 2 bases to trimming and J lost 7 bases, with 12 bases between them. The CDR3 loop spans 14 amino acids. The CDR3 DNA follows: TGTGCCAGCAGTTACGGGCGGGATTCCCAGCCCCAGCATTTT. This translates into CASSYGRDSQPQHF.

The rearrangement uses TRBV19 and TRBJ1-5, with 12 nucleotides matching TRBD1. Per the germline V gene, CDR1 is LNHDA and CDR2 is SQIVND (reference sequence). The CDR3 length is 17 residues. The V and J ends lost 0 bases and 7 bases, in that order; junction bases with no gene match: 7. Here the CDR3 DNA reads TGTGCCAGTAGTATAGACCCCGGGACAGGGGGCGAACAGCCCCAGCATTTT. The encoded protein is CASSIDPGTGGEQPQHF.

The chain combines TRBV5-1 with TRBJ1-1; 9 bases match TRBD1. V lost 5 bases, J lost 1 base, and 3 bases stayed unmatched. This CDR3 region has 14 residues. CDR1 and CDR2 from the germline V gene are SGHRS and YFSETQ. CDR3 nucleotides: TGCGCCAGCAGACAGGGACAGGGGAACACTGAAGCTTTCTTT. It encodes CASRQGQGNTEAFF. The whole variable domain, filled in from reference TRBV5-1 and TRBJ1-1, reads KAGVTQTPRYLIKTRGQQVTLSCSPISGHRSVSWYQQTPGQGLQFLFEYFSETQRNKGNFPGRFSGRQFSNSRSEMNVSTLELGDSALYLCASRQGQGNTEAFFGQGTRLTVV.

The rearrangement links TRBV11-2 to TRBJ2-1; 7 nucleotides agree with TRBD1. The V segment lost 5 bases and the J segment 8 bases; nucleotides outside the gene matches: 6. The CDR3 is 13 amino acids. From germline, CDR1 is SGHAT and CDR2 FQNNGV. Here the CDR3 reads CASSLKGAYEQFF. Here the CDR3 DNA reads TGTGCCAGCAGCCTAAAGGGGGCATATGAGCAGTTCTTC.

This sequence joins TRBV6-5 and TRBJ1-1, with 7 bases fitting TRBD1. The V and J ends lost 6 bases and 0 bases, in that order; junction bases with no gene match: 7. Per the germline V gene, CDR1 is MNHEY and CDR2 is SVGAGI. The CDR3 loop spans 15 amino acids. The CDR3 DNA follows: TGTGCCAGCAGAACCAGGGGGGATCTGAACACTGAAGCTTTCTTT. Encoded protein: CASRTRGDLNTEAFF.

This chain links TRBV27 with TRBJ2-1, with 8 bases aligning to TRBD2. This CDR3 contains 16 residues. V shed 5 bases and J 1 base; nucleotides not matched to a gene: 7. In germline, CDR1 is MNHEY, CDR2 SMNVEV (reference sequence). The CDR3 DNA reads TGTGCCAGCAGTCCGCTCGGGGGGGCGTCCTACAATGAGCAGTTCTTC. Encoded protein: CASSPLGGASYNEQFF.

The rearrangement uses TRBV5-1 and TRBJ2-5, with 11 bases identical to TRBD2. CDR1 is SGHRS and CDR2 is YFSETQ in the germline V gene. Trimming removed 0 bases from V and 5 bases from J; junction bases left unmatched: 6. The CDR3 totals 16 residues. The CDR3 DNA is TGCGCCAGCAGCTTGGCTAGCGGGAGGAACAGGGAGACCCAGTACTTC. Its protein is CASSLASGRNRETQYF.

The chain employs TRBV27 and TRBJ2-1; a weak D match, TRBD2 (6 bases). The CDR3 length is 13 residues. CDR1 is MNHEY, CDR2 SMNVEV, per germline (reference sequence). The V and J ends lost 6 bases and 8 bases respectively, with 14 bases between them. CDR3 sequence reads: CASRLTSRYEQFF. The CDR3 DNA reads TGTGCCAGCAGACTGACTAGTCGCTATGAGCAGTTCTTC.

This chain connects TRBV7-9 to TRBJ1-6, with TRBD1 as a possible D gene (6 bases). This CDR3 spans 15 amino acids. Trimming stripped 4 bases from V and 6 bases from J, with 13 bases between. CDR1 and CDR2 (germline): SEHNR, FQNEAQ (reference sequence). CDR3 DNA: TGTGCCAGCAGCTGGGACACGGTCGGTAATTCACCCCTCCACTTT. Its translation: CASSWDTVGNSPLHF.

The chain combines TRBV19 with TRBJ2-1; 9 bases align to TRBD2. The V and J ends lost 1 base and 7 bases, in that order; junction bases with no gene match: 8. CDR3 length equals 16 residues. Per the germline V gene, CDR1 is LNHDA and CDR2 is SQIVND (reference sequence). The CDR3 protein is CASSIAGRGGQNEQFF. The CDR3 DNA follows: TGTGCCAGTAGTATAGCTGGGCGGGGGGGCCAAAATGAGCAGTTCTTC.

This clone was counted once. The chain joins TRBV25-1 to TRBJ2-1, with TRBD1 matching over 10 bases. CDR3 length equals 14 residues. Trimming removed 2 bases from V and 8 bases from J; junction bases left unmatched: 3. Germline V CDR1 and CDR2: MGHDK, SYGVNS. The CDR3 here is CASSEATGGDEQFF. In DNA form, the CDR3 reads TGTGCCAGCAGTGAAGCGACAGGGGGCGATGAGCAGTTCTTC. Combining the CDR3 with reference TRBV25-1 and TRBJ2-1 gives the whole variable domain EADIYQTPRYLVIGTGKKITLECSQTMGHDKMYWYQQDPGMELHLIHYSYGVNSTEKGDLSSESTVSRIRTEHFPLTLESARPSHTSQYLCASSEATGGDEQFFGPGTRLTVL.

The rearrangement links TRBV5-6 to TRBJ2-1, with D possibly matching TRBD1 (5 bases). The germline V and J ends were trimmed by 4 bases and 5 bases, with 10 bases remaining between them. The germline CDR1 and CDR2 sequences are SGHDT and YYEEEE. This CDR3 is 13 amino acids long. CDR3 DNA: TGTGCCAGCAGCAAAACCAGGGACAATGAGCAGTTCTTC. Its translation is CASSKTRDNEQFF.

This sequence joins TRBV6-2 or TRBV6-3 and TRBJ1-3; unclear D gene. The germline V gene encodes CDR1 MNHEY and CDR2 SVGEGT. This CDR3 region has 16 residues. The ends were cut back, 5 bases at V and 0 bases at J, with 14 bases in the middle. CDR3 residues: CASSQPPGTSGNTIYF. The CDR3 DNA is TGTGCCAGCAGTCAGCCGCCAGGAACCTCTGGAAACACCATATATTTT.

This chain uses TRBV10-2 with TRBJ2-4, with 10 bases identical to TRBD2. Germline CDR1 WSHSY, CDR2 SAAADI. There are 15 residues in the CDR3. V lost 6 bases, J lost 0 bases, and 2 bases stayed unmatched. CDR3 loop: CASRLAGIAKNIQYF. As DNA, the CDR3 is TGCGCCAGCAGACTAGCGGGGATAGCCAAAAACATTCAGTACTTC.

This chain joins TRBV9 and TRBJ1-3; perhaps TRBD1 as D (5 bases). The germline V gene has CDR1 SGDLS and CDR2 YYNGEE. There are 15 residues in the CDR3. Trimming cost V 6 bases and J 0 bases, with 13 bases left between them. Here the CDR3 DNA reads TGTGCCAGCATCTATGACAGCCGCTCTGGAAACACCATATATTTT. This codes for CASIYDSRSGNTIYF.

This sequence joins TRBV7-6 and TRBJ1-5; the D gene is possibly TRBD1 (5 bases). V was clipped by 7 bases and J by 2 bases, with 21 bases between them. CDR3 length: 17 amino acids. Germline V lookup: CDR1 SGHVS, CDR2 FNYEAQ. The CDR3 protein is CASNHSLGASGNQPQHF. CDR3 coding DNA: TGTGCCAGCAACCATAGTCTAGGGGCTAGTGGCAATCAGCCCCAGCATTTT.

The chain links TRBV27 to TRBJ2-1; 10 bases agree with TRBD1. V lost 5 bases and J lost 13; bases outside the gene matches: 8. Looked up from germline, CDR1 is MNHEY and CDR2 is SMNVEV (reference sequence). This CDR3 comprises 13 residues. The CDR3 here is CASSPNRDRGQFF. The CDR3 DNA follows: TGTGCCAGCAGTCCAAACCGGGACAGGGGACAGTTCTTC.

This clone was recorded once. The genes are TRBV2 and TRBJ2-2, with D tentatively TRBD2 (6 bases). V lost 1 base and J 5 bases, leaving 14 bases between the germline ends. Germline V gene lookup returns CDR1 SNHLY and CDR2 FYNNEI. The CDR3 sequence is 16 residues long. The CDR3 DNA follows: TGTGCCAGCAGTGAAGAAGGCGGGATTAGTACCGGGGAGCTGTTTTTT. This sequence encodes CASSEEGGISTGELFF.